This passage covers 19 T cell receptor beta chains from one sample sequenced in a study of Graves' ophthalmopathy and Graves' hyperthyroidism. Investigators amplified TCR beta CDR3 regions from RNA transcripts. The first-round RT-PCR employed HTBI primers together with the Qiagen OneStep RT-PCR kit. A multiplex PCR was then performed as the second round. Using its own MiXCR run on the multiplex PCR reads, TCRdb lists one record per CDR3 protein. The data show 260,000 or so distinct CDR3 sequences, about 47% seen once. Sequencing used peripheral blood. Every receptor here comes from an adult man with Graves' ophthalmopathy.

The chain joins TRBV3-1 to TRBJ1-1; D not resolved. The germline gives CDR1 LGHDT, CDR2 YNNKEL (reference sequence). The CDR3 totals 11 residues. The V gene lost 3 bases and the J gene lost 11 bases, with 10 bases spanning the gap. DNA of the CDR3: TGTGCCAGCAGCCACCGGGAGAGGGCTTTCTTT. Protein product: CASSHRERAFF.

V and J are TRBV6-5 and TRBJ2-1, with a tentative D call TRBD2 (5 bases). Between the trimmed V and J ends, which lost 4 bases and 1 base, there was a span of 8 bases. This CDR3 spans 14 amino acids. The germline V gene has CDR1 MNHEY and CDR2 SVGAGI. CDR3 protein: CASSSGISYNEQFF. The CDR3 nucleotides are TGTGCCAGCAGTTCGGGGATATCCTACAATGAGCAGTTCTTC.

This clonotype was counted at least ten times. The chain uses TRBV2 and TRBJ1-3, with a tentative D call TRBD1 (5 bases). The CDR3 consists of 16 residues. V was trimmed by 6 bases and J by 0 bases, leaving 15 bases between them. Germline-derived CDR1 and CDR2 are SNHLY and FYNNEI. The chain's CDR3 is CASSRGGRSSGNTIYF. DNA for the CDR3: TGTGCCAGCAGCCGGGGCGGAAGAAGCTCTGGAAACACCATATATTTT.

CDR3 protein: CASSPPVGDGYEQYF. In DNA, the CDR3 is TGTGCCAGCAGCCCGCCCGTGGGGGACGGATACGAGCAGTACTTC. The chain links TRBV2 to TRBJ2-7; the D gene could be TRBD1 or TRBD2 (5 bases each). The CDR3 covers 15 residues. In germline, CDR1 is SNHLY, CDR2 FYNNEI. Deletions cut 6 bases from V and 4 bases from J, with 19 bases between.

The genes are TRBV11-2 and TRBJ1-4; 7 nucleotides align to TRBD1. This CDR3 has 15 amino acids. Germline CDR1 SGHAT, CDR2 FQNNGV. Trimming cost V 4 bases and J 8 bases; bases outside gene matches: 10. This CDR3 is CASSSGKGAWEKLFF. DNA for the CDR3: TGTGCCAGCAGCTCTGGGAAGGGGGCGTGGGAAAAACTGTTTTTT. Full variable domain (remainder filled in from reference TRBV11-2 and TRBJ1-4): EAGVAQSPRYKIIEKRQSVAFWCNPISGHATLYWYQQILGQGPKLLIQFQNNGVVDDSQLPKDRFSAERLKGVDSTLKIQPAKLEDSAVYLCASSSGKGAWEKLFFGSGTQLSVL.

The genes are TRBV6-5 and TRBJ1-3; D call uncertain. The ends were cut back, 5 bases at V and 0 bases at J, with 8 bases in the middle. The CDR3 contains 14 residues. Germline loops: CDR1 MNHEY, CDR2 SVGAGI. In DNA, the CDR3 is TGTGCCAGCAGTGAACGCTTCTCTGGAAACACCATATATTTT. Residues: CASSERFSGNTIYF.

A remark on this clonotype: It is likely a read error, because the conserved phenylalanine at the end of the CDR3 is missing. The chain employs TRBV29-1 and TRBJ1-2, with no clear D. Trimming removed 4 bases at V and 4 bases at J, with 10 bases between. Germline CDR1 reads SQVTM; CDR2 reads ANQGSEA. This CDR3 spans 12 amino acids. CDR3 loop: CSVGTALYGYTS. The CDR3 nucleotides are TGCAGCGTTGGGACTGCGCTCTATGGCTACACCTCC.

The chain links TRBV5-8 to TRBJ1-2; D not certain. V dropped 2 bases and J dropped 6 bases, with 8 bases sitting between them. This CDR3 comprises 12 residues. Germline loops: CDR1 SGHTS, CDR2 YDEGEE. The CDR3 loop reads CASSFGLDGYTF. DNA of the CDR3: TGTGCCAGCAGCTTCGGGCTGGATGGCTACACCTTC.

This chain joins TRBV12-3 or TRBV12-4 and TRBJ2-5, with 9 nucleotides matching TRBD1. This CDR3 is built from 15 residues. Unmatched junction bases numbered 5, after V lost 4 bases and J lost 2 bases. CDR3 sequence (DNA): TGTGCCAGCAGTTGGGGGACAGGGCTACAAGAGACCCAGTACTTC. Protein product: CASSWGTGLQETQYF.

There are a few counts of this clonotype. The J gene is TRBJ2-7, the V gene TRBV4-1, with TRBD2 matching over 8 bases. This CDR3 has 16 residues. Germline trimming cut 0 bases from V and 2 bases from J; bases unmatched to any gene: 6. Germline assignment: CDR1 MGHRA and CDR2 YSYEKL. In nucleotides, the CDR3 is TGCGCCAGCAGCCAAGATCTAACTAGCGGTGCCTACGAGCAGTACTTC. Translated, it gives CASSQDLTSGAYEQYF.

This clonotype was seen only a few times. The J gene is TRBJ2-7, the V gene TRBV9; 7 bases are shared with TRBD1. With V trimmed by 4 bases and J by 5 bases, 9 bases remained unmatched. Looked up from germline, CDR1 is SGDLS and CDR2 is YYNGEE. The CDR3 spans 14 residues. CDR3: CASSPRTGHNEQYF. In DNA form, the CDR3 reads TGTGCCAGCAGCCCCCGGACAGGTCACAACGAGCAGTACTTC.

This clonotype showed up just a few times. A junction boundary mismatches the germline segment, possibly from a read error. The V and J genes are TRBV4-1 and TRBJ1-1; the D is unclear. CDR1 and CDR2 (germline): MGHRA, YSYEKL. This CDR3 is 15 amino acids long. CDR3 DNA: TGTGCCAGCAGCAAAGGTGAAGGGATGAACACTGAAGCTTTCTTT. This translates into CASSKGEGMNTEAFF.

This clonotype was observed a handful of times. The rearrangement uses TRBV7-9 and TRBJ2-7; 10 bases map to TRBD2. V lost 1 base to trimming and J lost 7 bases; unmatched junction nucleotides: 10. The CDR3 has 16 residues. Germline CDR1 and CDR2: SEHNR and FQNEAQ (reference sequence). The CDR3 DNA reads TGTGCCAGCAGCTTAGAATTCAGCGGGAGGGCGGTTGAGCAGTACTTC. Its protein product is CASSLEFSGRAVEQYF.

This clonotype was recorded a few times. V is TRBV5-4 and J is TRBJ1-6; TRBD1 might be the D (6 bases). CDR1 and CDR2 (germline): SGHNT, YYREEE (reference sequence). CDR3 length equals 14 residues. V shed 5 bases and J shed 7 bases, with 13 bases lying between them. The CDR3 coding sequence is TGTGCCAGCAGTTCAACAGGGATGAATTCACCCCTCCACTTT. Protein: CASSSTGMNSPLHF.

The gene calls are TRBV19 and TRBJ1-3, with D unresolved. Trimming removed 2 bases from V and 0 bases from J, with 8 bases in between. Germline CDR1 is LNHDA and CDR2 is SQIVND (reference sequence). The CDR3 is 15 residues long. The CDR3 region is CASSIWRSSGNTIYF. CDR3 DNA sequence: TGTGCCAGTAGTATATGGAGGAGCTCTGGAAACACCATATATTTT.

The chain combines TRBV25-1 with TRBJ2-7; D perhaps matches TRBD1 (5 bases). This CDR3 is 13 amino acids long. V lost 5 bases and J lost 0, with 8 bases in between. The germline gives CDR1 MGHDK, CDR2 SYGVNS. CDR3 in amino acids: CASSRGPSYEQYF. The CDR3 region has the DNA TGTGCCAGCAGTAGGGGCCCCTCCTACGAGCAGTACTTC.

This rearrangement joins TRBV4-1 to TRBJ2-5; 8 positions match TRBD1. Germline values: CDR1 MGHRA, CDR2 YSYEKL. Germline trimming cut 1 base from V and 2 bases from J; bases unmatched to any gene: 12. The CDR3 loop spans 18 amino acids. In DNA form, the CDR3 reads TGCGCCAGCAGCCAAGGACCGACAGGGGCCCCCCTACAAGAGACCCAGTACTTC. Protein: CASSQGPTGAPLQETQYF.

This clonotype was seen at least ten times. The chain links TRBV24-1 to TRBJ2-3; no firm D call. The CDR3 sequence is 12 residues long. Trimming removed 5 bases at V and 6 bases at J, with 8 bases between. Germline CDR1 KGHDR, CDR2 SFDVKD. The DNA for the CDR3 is TGTGCCACCAGTGCAGGTTGGGATACGCAGTATTTT. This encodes CATSAGWDTQYF.

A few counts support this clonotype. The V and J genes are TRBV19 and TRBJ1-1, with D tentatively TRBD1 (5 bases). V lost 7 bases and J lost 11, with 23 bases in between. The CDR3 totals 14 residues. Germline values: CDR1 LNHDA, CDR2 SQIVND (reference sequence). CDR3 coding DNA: TGTGCCAGTACACAGGAAGGGTTTTTATCGTATGCTTTCTTT. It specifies CASTQEGFLSYAFF.